This T cell receptor (beta chain) was sequenced for a study of blood T cell repertoires in COVID-19. Turning to the study itself: Sites in the United States, Italy and Spain provided acute and convalescent COVID-19 samples. Sources were T cells, B-cell-depleted T cells, or PBMCs; the material itself was cDNA or gDNA.

As handled by the study authors: Quantification of nucleated cells was approximated via reference gene primer amplification. Sequencing was performed with immunoSEQ multiplex PCR; in TCRdb, only in-frame clones are kept and a portion is missing. The DNA gave D and trimming, while V, J and clone size come from that table. The sample includes more than 85,000 clones, about 86% of them seen just once. Germline CDR1 is LNHNV and CDR2 is YYDKDF (reference sequence). The CDR3 is made up of 15 amino acids. The V end lost 1 base, the J end lost 5 bases, and 14 bases lay between the germline ends. This clone was observed a single time.

The rearrangement uses TRBV15 and TRBJ2-5, with TRBD1 as a possible D gene (5 bases). Source material: peripheral blood. This sequence originates from a man aged 55 to 70 with acute or convalescent COVID-19. CDR3 sequence (DNA): TGTGCCACCAGCAGAGTTGGTGGGGCCGGGGAGACCCAGTACTTC. This gives the protein CATSRVGGAGETQYF.